The 3 T cell receptor beta chains presented below share a single source sample, sequenced in a study of tumor-infiltrating lymphocytes in primary liver carcinoma. The roughly 19-32 mg bulk tissue piece was not sorted before simultaneous RNA and DNA extraction. Reverse transcription of approximately 500 ng total RNA with a constant-region primer produced TCR beta cDNA. Each TCR beta library was derived from three nested multiplex PCR rounds that employed slightly modified ARM-PCR. It was with TRBV1-TRBV30 forward primers and a C-beta reverse primer that the first two PCR rounds were run, at approximately 10 cycles each. TCRdb re-called the multiplex PCR reads with MiXCR, one entry per CDR3 protein. The table includes 50,000 to 60,000 distinct CDR3 sequences, 70% to 80% detected once. Sequencing used liver tumor tissue from sampling region 5. Subset given: tumor region T5, tumor centre. The receptors were gathered from a man between 40 and 49 years old with primary liver carcinoma and hepatitis B virus infection.

Worth noting for this clonotype: One end of the junction is discordant with germline, which a read error may explain. The chain recombines TRBV29-1 with TRBJ2-1; 12 bases match TRBD2. The CDR3 has 13 residues. Germline V gene data show CDR1 as SQVTM and CDR2 as ANQGSEA. CDR3 amino acids: CSAGTSGFNQQFF. The CDR3 DNA sequence: TGTAGCGCGGGGACTAGCGGGTTCAATCAGCAGTTCTTC.

Of note for this clonotype: One junction end does not reproduce the germline sequence, and a read error may be involved. The chain's CDR3 is CTRSTPLYGYTF. The CDR3 DNA follows: TGTACCAGGAGTACCCCCCTATATGGCTACACCTTC. This rearrangement joins TRBV6-1 to TRBJ1-2; D call uncertain. Germline lookup yields CDR1 MNHNS and CDR2 SASEGT. This CDR3 comprises 12 residues.

Concerning this clonotype: A read error may account for a junction end that differs from germline. The rearrangement joins TRBV11-3 to TRBJ2-1; the D is unclear. This CDR3 has 12 amino acids. Germline V gene lookup returns CDR1 SGHNT and CDR2 YENEEA. The chain's CDR3 is CDSILNTNEQFF. As DNA, the CDR3 is TGTGACAGCATCTTAAATACCAATGAACAGTTCTTC.